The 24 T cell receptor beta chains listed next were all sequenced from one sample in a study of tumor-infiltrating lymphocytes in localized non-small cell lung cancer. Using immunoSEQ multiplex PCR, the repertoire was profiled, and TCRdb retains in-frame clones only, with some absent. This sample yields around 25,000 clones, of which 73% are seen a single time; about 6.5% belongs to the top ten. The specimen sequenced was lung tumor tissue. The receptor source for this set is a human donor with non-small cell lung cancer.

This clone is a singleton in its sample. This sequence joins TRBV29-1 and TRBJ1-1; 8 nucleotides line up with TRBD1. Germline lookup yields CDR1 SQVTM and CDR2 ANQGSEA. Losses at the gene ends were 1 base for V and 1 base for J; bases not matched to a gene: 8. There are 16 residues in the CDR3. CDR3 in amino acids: CSVEGQGQVTNTEAFF. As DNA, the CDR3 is TGCAGCGTTGAAGGCCAGGGACAGGTAACGAACACTGAAGCTTTCTTT.

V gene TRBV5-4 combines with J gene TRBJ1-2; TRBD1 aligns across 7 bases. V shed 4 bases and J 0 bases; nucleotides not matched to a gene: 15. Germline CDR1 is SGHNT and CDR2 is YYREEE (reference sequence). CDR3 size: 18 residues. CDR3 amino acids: CASSVSSPGQITNYGYTF. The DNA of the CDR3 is TGTGCCAGCAGCGTATCGTCCCCGGGACAGATAACTAACTATGGCTACACCTTC.

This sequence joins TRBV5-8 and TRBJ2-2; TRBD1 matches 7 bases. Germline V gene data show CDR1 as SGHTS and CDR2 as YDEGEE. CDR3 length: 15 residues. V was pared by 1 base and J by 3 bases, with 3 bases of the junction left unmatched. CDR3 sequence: CASSLIGQDTGELFF. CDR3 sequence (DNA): TGTGCCAGCAGCTTGATTGGACAGGACACCGGGGAGCTGTTTTTT.

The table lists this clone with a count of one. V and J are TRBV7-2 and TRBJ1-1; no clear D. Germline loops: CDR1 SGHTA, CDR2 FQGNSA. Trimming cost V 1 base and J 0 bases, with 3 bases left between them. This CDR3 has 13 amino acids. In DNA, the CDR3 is TGTGCCAGCAGCTTAGTCTTGAACACTGAAGCTTTCTTT. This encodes CASSLVLNTEAFF.

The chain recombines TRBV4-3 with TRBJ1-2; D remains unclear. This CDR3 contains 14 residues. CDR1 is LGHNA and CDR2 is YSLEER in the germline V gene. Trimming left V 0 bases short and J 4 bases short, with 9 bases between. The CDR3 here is CASSQDGPFYGYTF. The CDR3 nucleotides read TGCGCCAGCAGCCAAGATGGACCCTTCTATGGCTACACCTTC.

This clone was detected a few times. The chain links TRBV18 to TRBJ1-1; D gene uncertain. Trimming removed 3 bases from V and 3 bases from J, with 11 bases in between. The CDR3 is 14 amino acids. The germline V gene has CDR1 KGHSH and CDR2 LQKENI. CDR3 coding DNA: TGTGCCAGCTCACCCCAAGGCAGTGACACTGAAGCTTTCTTT. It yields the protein CASSPQGSDTEAFF.

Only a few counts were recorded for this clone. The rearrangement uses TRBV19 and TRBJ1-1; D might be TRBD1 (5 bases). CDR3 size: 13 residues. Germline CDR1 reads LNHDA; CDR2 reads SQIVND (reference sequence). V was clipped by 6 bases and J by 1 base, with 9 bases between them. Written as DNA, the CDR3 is TGTGCCAGTAGCTCAGGGAGGAACACTGAAGCTTTCTTT. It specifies CASSSGRNTEAFF.

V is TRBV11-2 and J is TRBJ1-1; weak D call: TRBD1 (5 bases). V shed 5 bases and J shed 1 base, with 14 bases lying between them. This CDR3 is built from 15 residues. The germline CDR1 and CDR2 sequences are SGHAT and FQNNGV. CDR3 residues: CASSRQGRANTEAFF. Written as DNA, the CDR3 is TGTGCCAGCAGCCGTCAGGGCAGGGCGAACACTGAAGCTTTCTTT.

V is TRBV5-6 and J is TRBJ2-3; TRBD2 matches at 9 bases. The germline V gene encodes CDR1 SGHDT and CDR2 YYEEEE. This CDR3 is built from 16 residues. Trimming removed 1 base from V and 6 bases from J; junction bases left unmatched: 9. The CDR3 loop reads CASSLWGSGGFDTQYF. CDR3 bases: TGTGCCAGCAGCTTGTGGGGCAGCGGGGGGTTCGATACGCAGTATTTT.

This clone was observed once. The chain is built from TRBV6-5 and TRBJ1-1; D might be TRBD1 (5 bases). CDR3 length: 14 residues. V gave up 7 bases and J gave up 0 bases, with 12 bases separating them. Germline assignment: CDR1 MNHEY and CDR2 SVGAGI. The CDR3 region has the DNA TGTGCCAGCAATACCGGGACGGTGAACACTGAAGCTTTCTTT. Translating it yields CASNTGTVNTEAFF.

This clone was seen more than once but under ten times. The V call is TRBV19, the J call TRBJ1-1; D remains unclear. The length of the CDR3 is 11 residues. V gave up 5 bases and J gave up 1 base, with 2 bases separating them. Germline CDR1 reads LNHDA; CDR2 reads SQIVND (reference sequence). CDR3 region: CASSGNTEAFF. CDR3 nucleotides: TGTGCCAGTAGTGGGAACACTGAAGCTTTCTTT.

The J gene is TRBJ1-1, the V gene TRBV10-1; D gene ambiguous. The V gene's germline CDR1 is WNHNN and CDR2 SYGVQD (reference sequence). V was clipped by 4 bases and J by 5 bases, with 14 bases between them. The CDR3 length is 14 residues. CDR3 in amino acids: CASSGSGSLTEAFF. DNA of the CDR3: TGCGCCAGCAGTGGATCCGGGTCCTTAACTGAAGCTTTCTTT.

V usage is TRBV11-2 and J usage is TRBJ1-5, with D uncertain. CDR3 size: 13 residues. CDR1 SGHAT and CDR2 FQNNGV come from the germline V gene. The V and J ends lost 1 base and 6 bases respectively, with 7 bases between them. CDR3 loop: CASSLGGSQPQHF. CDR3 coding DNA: TGTGCCAGCAGCTTAGGGGGAAGTCAGCCCCAGCATTTT.

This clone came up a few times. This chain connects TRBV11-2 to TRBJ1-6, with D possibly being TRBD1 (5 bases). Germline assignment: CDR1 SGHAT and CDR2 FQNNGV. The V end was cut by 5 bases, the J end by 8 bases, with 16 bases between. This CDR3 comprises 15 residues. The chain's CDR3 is CASSHEPGTHSPLHF. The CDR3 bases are TGTGCCAGCAGCCACGAGCCTGGGACCCATTCACCCCTCCACTTT.

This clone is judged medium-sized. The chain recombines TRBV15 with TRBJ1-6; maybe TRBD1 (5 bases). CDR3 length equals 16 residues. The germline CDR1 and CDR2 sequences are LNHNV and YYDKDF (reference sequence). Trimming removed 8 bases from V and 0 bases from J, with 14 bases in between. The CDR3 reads CATQSRRGSYNSPLHF. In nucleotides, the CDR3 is TGTGCCACCCAATCTCGTAGGGGCTCCTATAATTCACCCCTCCACTTT.

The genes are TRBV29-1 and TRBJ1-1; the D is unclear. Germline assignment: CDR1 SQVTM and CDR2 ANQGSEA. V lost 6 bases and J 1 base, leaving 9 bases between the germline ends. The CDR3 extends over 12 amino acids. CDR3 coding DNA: TGCAGCGTCAAACTACAGAACACTGAAGCTTTCTTT. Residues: CSVKLQNTEAFF.

As DNA, the CDR3 is TGTGCCAGTAGTTCTGCGGACAGGGATGGCTACACCTTC. Protein product: CASSSADRDGYTF. V usage is TRBV19 and J usage is TRBJ1-2; 8 bases agree with TRBD1. This CDR3 is built from 13 residues. From germline, CDR1 is LNHDA and CDR2 SQIVND (reference sequence). V shed 5 bases, J shed 6 bases, and the junction held 5 bases outside the gene matches.

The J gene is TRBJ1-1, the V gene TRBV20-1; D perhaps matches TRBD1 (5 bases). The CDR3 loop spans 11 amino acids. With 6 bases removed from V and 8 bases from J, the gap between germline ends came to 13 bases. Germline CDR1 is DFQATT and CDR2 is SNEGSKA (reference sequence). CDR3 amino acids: CSATWGYEAFF. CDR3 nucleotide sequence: TGCAGTGCCACGTGGGGGTACGAAGCTTTCTTT.

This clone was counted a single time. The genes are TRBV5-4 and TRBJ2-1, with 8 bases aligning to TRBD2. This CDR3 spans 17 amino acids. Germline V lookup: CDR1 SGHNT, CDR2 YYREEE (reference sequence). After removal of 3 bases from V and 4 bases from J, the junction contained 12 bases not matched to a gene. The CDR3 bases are TGTGCCAGCAGCTCGGGGGGGGGCAGGGGCACTTACAATGAGCAGTTCTTC. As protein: CASSSGGGRGTYNEQFF.

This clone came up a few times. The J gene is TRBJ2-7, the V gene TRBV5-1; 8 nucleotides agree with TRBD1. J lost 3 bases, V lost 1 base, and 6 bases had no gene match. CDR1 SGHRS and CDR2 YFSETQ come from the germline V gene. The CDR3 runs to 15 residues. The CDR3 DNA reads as TGCGCCAGCAGCTTGTCGGGACAGGTGGGCTACGAGCAGTACTTC. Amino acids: CASSLSGQVGYEQYF.

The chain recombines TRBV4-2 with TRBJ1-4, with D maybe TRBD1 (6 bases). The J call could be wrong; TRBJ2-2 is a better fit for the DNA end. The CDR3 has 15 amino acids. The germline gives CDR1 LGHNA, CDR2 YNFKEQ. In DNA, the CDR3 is TGTGCCAGCAGCCAAGAAGTTTGGGGACAAGGGGAGCTGTTTTTT. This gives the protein CASSQEVWGQGELFF.

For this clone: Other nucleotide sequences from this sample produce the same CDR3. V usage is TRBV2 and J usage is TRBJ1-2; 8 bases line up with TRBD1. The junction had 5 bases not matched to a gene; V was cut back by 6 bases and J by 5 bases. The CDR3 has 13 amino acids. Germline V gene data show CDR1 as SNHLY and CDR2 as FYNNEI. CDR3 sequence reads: CASSPGTGYGYTF. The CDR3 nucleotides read TGTGCCAGCAGCCCCGGGACAGGTTATGGCTACACCTTC.

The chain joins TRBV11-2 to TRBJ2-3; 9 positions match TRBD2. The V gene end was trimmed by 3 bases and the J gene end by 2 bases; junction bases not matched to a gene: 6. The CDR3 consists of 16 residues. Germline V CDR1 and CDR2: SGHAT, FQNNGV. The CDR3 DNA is TGTGCCAGCAGCTTTTTGGCTAGCGGGGACACAGATACGCAGTATTTT. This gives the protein CASSFLASGDTDTQYF.

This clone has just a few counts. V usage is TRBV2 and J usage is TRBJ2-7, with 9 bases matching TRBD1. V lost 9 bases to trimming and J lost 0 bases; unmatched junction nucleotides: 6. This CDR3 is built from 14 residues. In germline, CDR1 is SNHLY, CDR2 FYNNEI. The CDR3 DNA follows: TGTGCCAGTCAACAGGGGGCCAACTCCTACGAGCAGTACTTC. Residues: CASQQGANSYEQYF. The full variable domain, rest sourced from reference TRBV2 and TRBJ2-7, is EPEVTQTPSHQVTQMGQEVILRCVPISNHLYFYWYRQILGQKVEFLVSFYNNEISEKSEIFDDQFSVERPDGSNFTLKIRSTKLEDSAMYFCASQQGANSYEQYFGPGTRLTVT.